The rows below give T cell receptor beta chains drawn from one sample of a study of control samples from healthy donors and cancer patients. Generated by immunoSEQ multiplex PCR, the TCRdb table keeps only in-frame clones and is missing some. Of 50,000 to 75,000 clones in the sample, nearly 90% were seen once. The sample taken for sequencing was PBMCs. These TCRs come from a man in his 60s with colorectal cancer. Both conserved end residues are part of each CDR3. The D gene is left open where the match is weak. Clone size, where shown, is once, few, many, or a class for clones that have expanded.

- TRBJ2-7 - TRBV11-3 TGTGCCAGCAGCTTAGTAGACGAGCAGTACTTC CASSLVDEQYF
- TRBJ2-7 TRBD1 TRBV11-3 TGTGCCAGCAGCGCGGGACAGGCCGAGCGGTACTTC CASSAGQAERYF
- TRBJ2-1 TRBD1 TRBV13 TGTGCCAGCAGCTCTGGACAGGGGGCATACAATGAGCAGTTCTTC CASSSGQGAYNEQFF
- TRBJ2-2 TRBD2 TRBV7-6 TGTGCCAGCAGCTTAATCGCGGGGGGGCCGGTCGGGGAGCTGTTTTTT CASSLIAGGPVGELFF
- TRBJ2-2 - TRBV13 TGTGCCAGCAGCTTATATTGGCGGGGCACGAACACCGGGGAGCTGTTTTTT CASSLYWRGTNTGELFF
- TRBJ1-2 TRBD1 TRBV2 TGTGCCAGCATCGGGGACAGGGGCTATGGCTACACCTTC CASIGDRGYGYTF
medium-sized TRBJ1-1 - TRBV5-4 TGTGCCAGCAGCCACCCGGGAGGGGAAGGCACTGAAGCTTTCTTT CASSHPGGEGTEAFF
- TRBJ2-1 TRBD2 TRBV19 TGTGCCAGTAGTCCCCGGGACAGGGGACTAGCGGGGGTTTCCTCCAATGAGCAGTTCTTC CASSPRDRGLAGVSSNEQFF
- TRBJ1-3 - TRBV18 TGTGCCAGCTCACCCCACGGAAACACCATATATTTT CASSPHGNTIYF
- TRBJ2-1 TRBD2 TRBV23-1 TGCGCCAGCAGTCGTCGGCGGGAGACCTACAATGAGCAGTTCTTC CASSRRRETYNEQFF
- TRBJ1-1 - TRBV7-9 TGTGCCAGCAGCTTAGCAGAGGGTGAAGCTTTCTTT CASSLAEGEAFF
- TRBJ2-3 TRBD1 TRBV5-1 TGCGCCAGCAGCTTGACACAGGGGGCGGGAACGCAGTATTTT CASSLTQGAGTQYF
- TRBJ1-4 - TRBV3-1/TRBV3-2 TGTGCCAGCAGCCAAGATGTAGGGGGTCGGTTGGAAAAACTGTTTTTT CASSQDVGGRLEKLFF
- TRBJ2-1 TRBD2 TRBV5-4 TGTGCCAGCAGTTCTAGCGGGGGGCCTTACAATGAGCAGTTCTTC CASSSSGGPYNEQFF